This TCR beta chain was recovered during a study of blood T cell repertoires in COVID-19. Turning to the study itself: In each case, the material was cDNA or gDNA derived from T cells, B-cell-depleted T cells, or PBMCs.

Original data processing: Using reference gene primer amplification, nucleated cell counts were estimated. Assay: immunoSEQ multiplex PCR; the TCRdb copy retains only in-frame clones and omits some. V and J calls and clone size come straight from that table; D and trimming were deduced from the DNA. The sample has 95,000 to 150,000 clones, roughly 90% seen once. With 1 base clipped from V and 5 bases from J, the junction kept 4 bases outside the gene matches. Germline loops: CDR1 GTSNPN, CDR2 SVGIG (reference sequence). This CDR3 is built from 13 residues. This receptor was obtained from a man in his forties with acute or convalescent COVID-19. The chain employs TRBV30 and TRBJ2-5; 7 positions agree with TRBD2. The sequencing input was peripheral blood. The CDR3 reads CAWSAGRWETQYF. CDR3 bases: TGTGCCTGGAGTGCCGGGAGGTGGGAGACCCAGTACTTC.